This paragraph covers one T cell receptor (beta chain) sequence. Its matching antigen is unknown. This sample is part of a study of OX40 agonist ivuxolimab in advanced cancers. Study-level information: Three patients showed partial responses: one hepatocellular carcinoma and two cutaneous melanoma cases.

Whole-study findings and limits: Blood T cells, both CD4+ and CD8+, expanded clonally by week 6 at 0.1 to 3.0 mg/kg.

CDR3 size: 16 residues. V lost 7 bases to trimming and J lost 5 bases, with 24 bases between them. Germline CDR1 is SQVTM and CDR2 is ANQGSEA. Prior autoimmune disease or systemic immunosuppression barred patients. Sequencing used immunoSEQ multiplex PCR; TCRdb keeps in-frame clones, though not all of them. There are about 62,000 clones in the sample; around 85% occur only once, and 4% lies in the top ten. This TCR derives from an adult with an advanced solid tumor such as melanoma, head and neck, liver or kidney cancer. The chain is built from TRBV29-1 and TRBJ1-5; D is possibly TRBD1 (5 bases). The specimen was CD4+ or CD8+ T cells sorted from blood, collected in a trial of the OX40 agonist ivuxolimab. Written as DNA, the CDR3 is TGCAGCGGAACGGGACGGGCGCTCGGGTCGTATCAGCCCCAGCATTTT. Translation gives CSGTGRALGSYQPQHF.